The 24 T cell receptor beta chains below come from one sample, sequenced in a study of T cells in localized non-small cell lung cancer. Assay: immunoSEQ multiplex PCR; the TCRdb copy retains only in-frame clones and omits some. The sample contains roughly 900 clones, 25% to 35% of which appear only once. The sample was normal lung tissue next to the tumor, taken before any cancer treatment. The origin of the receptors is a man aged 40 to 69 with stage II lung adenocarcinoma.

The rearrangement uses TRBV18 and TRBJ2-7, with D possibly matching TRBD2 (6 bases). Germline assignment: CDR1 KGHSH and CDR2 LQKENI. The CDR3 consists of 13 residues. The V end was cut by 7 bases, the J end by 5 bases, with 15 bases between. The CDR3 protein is CASFLGGPNEQYF. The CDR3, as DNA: TGTGCCAGCTTTCTGGGGGGTCCCAACGAGCAGTACTTC.

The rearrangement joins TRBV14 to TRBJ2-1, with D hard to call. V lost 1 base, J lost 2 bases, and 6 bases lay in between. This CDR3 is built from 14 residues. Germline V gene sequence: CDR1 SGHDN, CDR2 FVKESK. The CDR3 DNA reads TGTGCCAGCAGCCAAGGGAGTGCCTACAATGAGCAGTTCTTC. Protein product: CASSQGSAYNEQFF.

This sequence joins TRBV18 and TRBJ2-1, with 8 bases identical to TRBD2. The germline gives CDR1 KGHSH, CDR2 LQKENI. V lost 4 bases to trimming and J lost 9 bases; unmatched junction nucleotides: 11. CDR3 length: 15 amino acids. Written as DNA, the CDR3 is TGTGCCAGCTCACGACCCCCAGCGGGGGTGGTTGAGCAGTTCTTC. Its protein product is CASSRPPAGVVEQFF.

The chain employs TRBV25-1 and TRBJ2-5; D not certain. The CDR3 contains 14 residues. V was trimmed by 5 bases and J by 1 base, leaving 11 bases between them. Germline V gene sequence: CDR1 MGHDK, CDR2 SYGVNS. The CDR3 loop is CASSRQAVQETQYF. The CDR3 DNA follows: TGTGCCAGCAGTCGTCAAGCCGTCCAAGAGACCCAGTACTTC.

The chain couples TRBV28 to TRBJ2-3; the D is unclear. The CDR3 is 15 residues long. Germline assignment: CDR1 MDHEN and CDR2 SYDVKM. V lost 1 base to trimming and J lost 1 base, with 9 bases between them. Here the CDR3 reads CASSLYPEGTDTQYF. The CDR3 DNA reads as TGTGCCAGCAGTTTATACCCGGAAGGCACAGATACGCAGTATTTT.

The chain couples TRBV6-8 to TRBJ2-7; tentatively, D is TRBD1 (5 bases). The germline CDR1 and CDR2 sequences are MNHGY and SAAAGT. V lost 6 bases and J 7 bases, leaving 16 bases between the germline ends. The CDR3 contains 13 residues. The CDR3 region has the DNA TGTGCCAGCAGAATAAAAGGGGTGGGAGAGCAGTACTTC. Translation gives CASRIKGVGEQYF.

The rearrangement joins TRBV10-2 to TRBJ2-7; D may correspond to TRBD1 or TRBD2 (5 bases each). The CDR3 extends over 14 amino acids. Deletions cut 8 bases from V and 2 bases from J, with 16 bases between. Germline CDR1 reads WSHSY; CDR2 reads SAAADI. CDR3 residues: CASGGGLGTYEQYF. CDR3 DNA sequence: TGCGCCAGCGGTGGGGGTCTGGGGACCTACGAGCAGTACTTC.

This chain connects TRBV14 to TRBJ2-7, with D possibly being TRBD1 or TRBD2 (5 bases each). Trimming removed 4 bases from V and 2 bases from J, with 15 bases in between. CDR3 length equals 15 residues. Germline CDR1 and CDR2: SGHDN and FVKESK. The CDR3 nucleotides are TGTGCCAGCAGCCCTGTGAGGGGCGGCACCTACGAGCAGTACTTC. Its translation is CASSPVRGGTYEQYF.

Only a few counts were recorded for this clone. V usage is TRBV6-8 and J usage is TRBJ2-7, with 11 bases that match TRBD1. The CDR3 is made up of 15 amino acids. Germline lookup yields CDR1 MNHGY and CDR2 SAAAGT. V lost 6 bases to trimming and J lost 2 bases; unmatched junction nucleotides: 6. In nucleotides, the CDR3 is TGTGCCAGCAGCCGGCCGGGACAGGGGGCCTACGAGCAGTACTTC. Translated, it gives CASSRPGQGAYEQYF.

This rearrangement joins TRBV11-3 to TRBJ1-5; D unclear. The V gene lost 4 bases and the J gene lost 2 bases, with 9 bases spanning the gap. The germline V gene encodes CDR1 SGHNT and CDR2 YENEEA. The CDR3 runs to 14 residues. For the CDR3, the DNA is TGTGCCAGCAGCTCCCGGGGAGGCAATCAGCCCCAGCATTTT. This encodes CASSSRGGNQPQHF.

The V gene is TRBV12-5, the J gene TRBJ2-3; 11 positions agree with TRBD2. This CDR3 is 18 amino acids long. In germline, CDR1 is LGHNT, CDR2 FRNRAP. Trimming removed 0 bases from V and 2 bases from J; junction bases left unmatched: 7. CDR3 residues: CASGLVRTSGFDTDTQYF. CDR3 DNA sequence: TGTGCTAGTGGTTTGGTACGGACTAGCGGGTTTGACACAGATACGCAGTATTTT.

In DNA, the CDR3 is TGTGCCAGCAGCCCTCGAAGAGCGGCGAACACCGGGGAGCTGTTTTTT. Encoded protein: CASSPRRAANTGELFF. The chain carries TRBV6-8 and TRBJ2-2, with a tentative D call TRBD2 (5 bases). CDR1 and CDR2 (germline): MNHGY, SAAAGT. V was cut by 6 bases and J by 0 bases, with 14 bases left in between. CDR3 length equals 16 residues.

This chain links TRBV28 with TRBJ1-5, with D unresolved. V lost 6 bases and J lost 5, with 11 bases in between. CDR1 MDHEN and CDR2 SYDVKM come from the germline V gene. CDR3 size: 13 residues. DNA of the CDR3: TGTGCCAGCAGCGGCTATCTTGATCAGCCCCAGCATTTT. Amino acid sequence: CASSGYLDQPQHF.

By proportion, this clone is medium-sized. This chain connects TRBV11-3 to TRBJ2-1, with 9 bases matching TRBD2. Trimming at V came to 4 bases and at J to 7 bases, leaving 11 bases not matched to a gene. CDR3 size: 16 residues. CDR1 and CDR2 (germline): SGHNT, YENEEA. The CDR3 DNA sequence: TGTGCCAGCAGCTCGAGCTTTAGCGGGAGAAGGAATGAGCAGTTCTTC. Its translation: CASSSSFSGRRNEQFF.

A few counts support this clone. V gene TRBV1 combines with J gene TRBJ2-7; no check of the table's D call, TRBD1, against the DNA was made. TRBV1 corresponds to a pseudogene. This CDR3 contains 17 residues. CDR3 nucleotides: TGCGCCAGCAGCCAAGTCGGGACAGGGGGGAGCCCCTACGAGCAGTACTTC. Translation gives CASSQVGTGGSPYEQYF.

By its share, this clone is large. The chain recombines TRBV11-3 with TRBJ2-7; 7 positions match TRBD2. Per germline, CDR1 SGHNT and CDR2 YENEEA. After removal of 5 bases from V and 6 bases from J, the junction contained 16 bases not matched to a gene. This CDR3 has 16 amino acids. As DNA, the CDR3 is TGTGCCAGCAGCCCAACACTTGCGGGAGCTTCCGGCGAGCAGTACTTC. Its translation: CASSPTLAGASGEQYF.

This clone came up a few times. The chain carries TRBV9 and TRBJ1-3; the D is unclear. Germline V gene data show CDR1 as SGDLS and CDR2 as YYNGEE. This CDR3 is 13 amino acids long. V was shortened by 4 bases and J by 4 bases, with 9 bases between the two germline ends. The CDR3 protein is CASSLEGGNTIYF. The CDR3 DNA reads TGTGCCAGCAGCCTTGAAGGGGGAAACACCATATATTTT.

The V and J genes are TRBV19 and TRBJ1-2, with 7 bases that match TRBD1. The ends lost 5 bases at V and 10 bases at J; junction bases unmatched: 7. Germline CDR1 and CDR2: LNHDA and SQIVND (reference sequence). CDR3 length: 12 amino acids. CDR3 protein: CASSWDSGAYTF. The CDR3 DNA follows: TGTGCCAGTAGTTGGGACAGTGGGGCCTACACCTTC.

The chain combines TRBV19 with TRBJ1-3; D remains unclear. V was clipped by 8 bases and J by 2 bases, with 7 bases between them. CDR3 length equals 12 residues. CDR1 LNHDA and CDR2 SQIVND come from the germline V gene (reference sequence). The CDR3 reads CASYGTGNTIYF. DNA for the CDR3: TGTGCCAGTTACGGGACTGGAAACACCATATATTTT. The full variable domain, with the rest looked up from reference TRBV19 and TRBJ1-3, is DGGITQSPKYLFRKEGQNVTLSCEQNLNHDAMYWYRQDPGQGLRLIYYSQIVNDFQKGDIAEGYSVSREKKESFPLTVTSAQKNPTAFYLCASYGTGNTIYFGEGSWLTVV.

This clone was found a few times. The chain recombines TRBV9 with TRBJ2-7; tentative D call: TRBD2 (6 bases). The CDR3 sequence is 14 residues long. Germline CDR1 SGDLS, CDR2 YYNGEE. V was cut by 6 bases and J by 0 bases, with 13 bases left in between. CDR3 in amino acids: CASTHGGGSYEQYF. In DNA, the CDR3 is TGTGCCAGCACCCACGGGGGAGGCTCCTACGAGCAGTACTTC.

CDR3 in amino acids: CASSSLVGGGATYEQYF. The CDR3 DNA follows: TGTGCCAGCAGTTCCCTAGTGGGAGGGGGGGCGACTTACGAGCAGTACTTC. The chain has TRBV28 and TRBJ2-7; D may be TRBD2 (7 bases). V gave up 4 bases and J gave up 4 bases, with 23 bases separating them. The length of the CDR3 is 17 residues. Germline CDR1 MDHEN, CDR2 SYDVKM.

The CDR3 bases are TGTGCCAGCAGCTCAAGCGGGTTCTACAATGAGCAGTTCTTC. As protein: CASSSSGFYNEQFF. The V and J genes are TRBV28 and TRBJ2-1; possibly TRBD2 for D (6 bases). CDR3 length equals 14 residues. Looked up from germline, CDR1 is MDHEN and CDR2 is SYDVKM. V lost 6 bases and J lost 3, with 12 bases in between.

For the CDR3, the DNA is TGTGCCATTCAGGGGGGATTTAATCAGCCCCAGCATTTT. Its translation: CAIQGGFNQPQHF. The V call is TRBV10-3, the J call TRBJ1-5; the match to TRBD1 covers 7 bases. CDR3 length: 13 amino acids. V was clipped by 9 bases and J by 4 bases; unmatched bases: 6. From germline, CDR1 is ENHRY and CDR2 SYGVKD.

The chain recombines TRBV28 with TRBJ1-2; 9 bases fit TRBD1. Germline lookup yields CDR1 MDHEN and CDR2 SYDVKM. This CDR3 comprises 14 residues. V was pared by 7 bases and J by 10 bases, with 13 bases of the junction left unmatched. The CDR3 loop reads CASTPGDRDKDYTF. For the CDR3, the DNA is TGTGCCAGCACTCCCGGGGACAGGGATAAGGACTACACCTTC.